This note documents a single TCR beta chain sequence. The data are from a study of blood T cell repertoires in COVID-19. Study summary: Whether acute or convalescent, the COVID-19 samples came from the United States, Italy and Spain. T cells, B-cell-depleted T cells, or PBMCs supplied cDNA or gDNA.

The length of the CDR3 is 13 residues. Trimming took 3 bases from V and 1 from J, leaving 4 bases between them. Per the germline V gene, CDR1 is SGHAT and CDR2 is FQNNGV. Using immunoSEQ multiplex PCR, the repertoire was profiled, and TCRdb retains in-frame clones only, with some absent. The sample has approximately 250,000 clones; 84% are singletons. The receptor was isolated from a human donor in a cohort sampled during active COVID-19. The specimen was peripheral blood. The chain has TRBV11-2 and TRBJ2-1; D gene ambiguous. The CDR3 DNA sequence: TGTGCCAGCAGCTTCGAGTCCTACAATGAGCAGTTCTTC. Protein product: CASSFESYNEQFF.